Listed here are 22 T cell receptor beta chains from one sample, sequenced in a study of T cells in localized non-small cell lung cancer. Sequenced by immunoSEQ multiplex PCR; TCRdb stores in-frame clones only, minus some. The data show about 91,000 clones, with about 87% seen just once and around 14% held by the top ten. The sequences come from peripheral blood, collected before any cancer treatment. These TCRs come from a man aged 35 to 69 with stage I squamous cell lung carcinoma.

J is TRBJ2-5 and V is TRBV2; D is perhaps TRBD1 or TRBD2 (6 bases each). The CDR3 runs 16 residues. Germline loops: CDR1 SNHLY, CDR2 FYNNEI. The ends were cut back, 6 bases at V and 0 bases at J, with 17 bases in the middle. CDR3 nucleotides: TGTGCCAGCAGATTACAGGGTGGGGGGCACCAAGAGACCCAGTACTTC. Translation: CASRLQGGGHQETQYF.

The chain combines TRBV19 with TRBJ1-1; unclear D gene. Germline CDR1 and CDR2: LNHDA and SQIVND (reference sequence). The length of the CDR3 is 13 residues. V was pared by 6 bases and J by 5 bases, with 13 bases between. CDR3 bases: TGTGCCAGTAGGGGAATCCGGGAGACTGAAGCTTTCTTT. This codes for CASRGIRETEAFF.

The genes are TRBV5-1 and TRBJ1-6; tentatively, D is TRBD1 (6 bases). V gave up 3 bases and J gave up 3 bases, with 13 bases separating them. Germline V lookup: CDR1 SGHRS, CDR2 YFSETQ. The CDR3 runs to 16 residues. Here the CDR3 DNA reads TGCGCCAGCAGCTCGCCGGACAGCGGCTATAATTCACCCCTCCACTTT. It is translated as CASSSPDSGYNSPLHF. Full variable domain (missing parts from reference TRBV5-1 and TRBJ1-6): KAGVTQTPRYLIKTRGQQVTLSCSPISGHRSVSWYQQTPGQGLQFLFEYFSETQRNKGNFPGRFSGRQFSNSRSEMNVSTLELGDSALYLCASSSPDSGYNSPLHFGNGTRLTVT.

The J gene is TRBJ1-1, the V gene TRBV18, with 9 positions matching TRBD1. From germline, CDR1 is KGHSH and CDR2 LQKENI. CDR3 size: 14 residues. V trimming: 3 bases; J trimming: 3 bases; junction bases outside the gene matches: 2. CDR3 residues: CASSPTGGDTEAFF. In DNA form, the CDR3 reads TGTGCCAGCTCACCGACAGGGGGAGACACTGAAGCTTTCTTT.

The rearrangement links TRBV5-1 to TRBJ2-7, with D hard to call. Germline-derived CDR1 and CDR2 are SGHRS and YFSETQ. V dropped 1 base and J dropped 3 bases, with 8 bases sitting between them. The CDR3 covers 13 residues. CDR3 protein: CASSLNSNYEQYF. CDR3 coding DNA: TGCGCCAGCAGCTTGAACAGTAACTACGAGCAGTACTTC.

The rearrangement joins TRBV4-3 to TRBJ1-2; a possible D gene is TRBD1 (5 bases). The germline gives CDR1 LGHNA, CDR2 YSLEER. The CDR3 covers 14 residues. The V end was cut by 1 base, the J end by 5 bases, with 11 bases between. As DNA, the CDR3 is TGCGCCAGCAGCCAAGTGGGGGTAAAGTATGGCTACACCTTC. It translates to CASSQVGVKYGYTF.

CDR3 residues: CASSNSGLGNTEAFF. The CDR3 region has the DNA TGTGCCAGCAGTAATTCAGGGCTGGGGAACACTGAAGCTTTCTTT. This rearrangement joins TRBV6-5 to TRBJ1-1; D possibly corresponds to TRBD1 (5 bases). The V and J ends lost 5 bases and 1 base respectively, with 14 bases between them. This CDR3 region has 15 residues. Per germline, CDR1 MNHEY and CDR2 SVGAGI.

This sequence joins TRBV7-9 and TRBJ1-2; the D is unclear. Germline V gives CDR1 SEHNR, CDR2 FQNEAQ (reference sequence). The CDR3 has 12 residues. V lost 0 bases to trimming and J lost 6 bases, with 5 bases between them. The CDR3 coding sequence is TGTGCCAGCAGCTTAGCGGGGAATGGCTACACCTTC. The encoded protein is CASSLAGNGYTF.

This clone is a singleton in its sample. V usage is TRBV4-1 and J usage is TRBJ2-7; D is possibly TRBD1 (6 bases). Germline-derived CDR1 and CDR2 are MGHRA and YSYEKL. Trimming removed 0 bases at V and 3 bases at J, with 18 bases between. The CDR3 runs 17 residues. The CDR3 protein is CASSQDPSGGQLYEQYF. In DNA, the CDR3 is TGCGCCAGCAGCCAAGATCCAAGTGGGGGACAACTCTACGAGCAGTACTTC.

V gene TRBV18 combines with J gene TRBJ2-2; D call uncertain. This CDR3 comprises 14 residues. Trimming removed 6 bases at V and 3 bases at J, with 11 bases between. Germline assignment: CDR1 KGHSH and CDR2 LQKENI. The CDR3: CASSPLDHTGELFF. CDR3 bases: TGTGCCAGCTCGCCCCTGGACCACACCGGGGAGCTGTTTTTT.

The V and J genes are TRBV7-6 and TRBJ1-5; D is ambiguous. CDR3 length: 16 residues. Trimming shortened V by 5 bases and J by 2 bases, and 16 bases separated the two germline ends. Germline values: CDR1 SGHVS, CDR2 FNYEAQ. Here the CDR3 reads CASSPQALGRNQPQHF. The CDR3 region has the DNA TGTGCCAGCAGCCCCCAGGCTCTAGGGCGCAATCAGCCCCAGCATTTT.

This chain uses TRBV19 with TRBJ1-5, with D possibly TRBD1 on 6 matching bases. Trimming cost V 4 bases and J 5 bases, with 9 bases left between them. Germline-derived CDR1 and CDR2 are LNHDA and SQIVND (reference sequence). This CDR3 is 13 amino acids long. CDR3 sequence: CASSTRTDQPQHF. The CDR3 DNA sequence: TGTGCCAGTAGTACCCGGACAGATCAGCCCCAGCATTTT.

J is TRBJ1-1 and V is TRBV5-1; perhaps TRBD1 as D (5 bases). The CDR3 contains 14 residues. Germline-derived CDR1 and CDR2 are SGHRS and YFSETQ. V dropped 4 bases and J dropped 4 bases, with 14 bases sitting between them. CDR3 bases: TGCGCCAGCAGCCCGCAGGGAGGGGTCACTGAAGCTTTCTTT. This encodes CASSPQGGVTEAFF.

J is TRBJ1-6 and V is TRBV18, with a possible D match to TRBD1 (5 bases). CDR3 length: 15 amino acids. The ends were cut back, 6 bases at V and 10 bases at J, with 19 bases in the middle. Per germline, CDR1 KGHSH and CDR2 LQKENI. The CDR3 DNA reads as TGTGCCAGCTCCGGTCCGATAGGGGAAAAATCACCCCTCCACTTT. Translating gives CASSGPIGEKSPLHF.

V is TRBV18 and J is TRBJ2-7; 11 nucleotides line up with TRBD2. The CDR3 totals 14 residues. V was pared by 3 bases and J by 5 bases, with 3 bases of the junction left unmatched. In germline, CDR1 is KGHSH, CDR2 LQKENI. In DNA, the CDR3 is TGTGCCAGCTCACCGACTAGCGGGGACCACGAGCAGTACTTC. Its protein is CASSPTSGDHEQYF. The whole variable domain, remainder taken from reference TRBV18 and TRBJ2-7, is NAGVMQNPRHLVRRRGQEARLRCSPMKGHSHVYWYRQLPEEGLKFMVYLQKENIIDESGMPKERFSAEFPKEGPSILRIQQVVRGDSAAYFCASSPTSGDHEQYFGPGTRLTVT.

The chain carries TRBV14 and TRBJ2-3; D not resolved. There are 13 residues in the CDR3. Germline values: CDR1 SGHDN, CDR2 FVKESK. V shed 3 bases and J shed 1 base, with 5 bases lying between them. Here the CDR3 reads CASSQIGTDTQYF. The CDR3 DNA sequence: TGTGCCAGCAGCCAGATAGGCACAGATACGCAGTATTTT.

This clone was detected a few times. V usage is TRBV19 and J usage is TRBJ2-1, with D tentatively TRBD1 (6 bases). The CDR3 is made up of 15 amino acids. The germline CDR1 and CDR2 sequences are LNHDA and SQIVND (reference sequence). V lost 6 bases and J 1 base, leaving 13 bases between the germline ends. In DNA form, the CDR3 reads TGTGCCAGTAGCCTAACAGGGTCTTCCTACAATGAGCAGTTCTTC. Its protein is CASSLTGSSYNEQFF.

The chain is built from TRBV19 and TRBJ1-5; 9 bases are a match to TRBD1. Germline CDR1 is LNHDA and CDR2 is SQIVND (reference sequence). This CDR3 contains 17 residues. V lost 6 bases and J lost 0; bases outside the gene matches: 9. CDR3 sequence reads: CASRARGQGASNQPQHF. CDR3 bases: TGTGCCAGTAGGGCTAGGGGACAGGGTGCTAGCAATCAGCCCCAGCATTTT.

This clone has more than one count but fewer than ten. The V gene is TRBV5-1, the J gene TRBJ1-2; perhaps TRBD1 as D (5 bases). The CDR3 runs 13 residues. CDR1 and CDR2 from the germline V gene are SGHRS and YFSETQ. V was pared by 4 bases and J by 1 base, with 8 bases between. The CDR3 sequence: CASSPDSNYGYTF. In DNA, the CDR3 is TGCGCCAGCAGCCCTGACAGTAACTATGGCTACACCTTC.

The rearrangement links TRBV27 to TRBJ2-1, with TRBD1 matching over 9 bases. The CDR3 has 17 amino acids. Germline V gene data show CDR1 as MNHEY and CDR2 as SMNVEV (reference sequence). V lost 5 bases to trimming and J lost 3 bases; unmatched junction nucleotides: 11. CDR3 region: CASSRDRAPLNYNEQFF. CDR3 sequence (DNA): TGTGCCAGCAGTCGGGACAGGGCCCCCCTAAACTACAATGAGCAGTTCTTC.

CDR3: CSVGDRGANTQYF. CDR3 nucleotide sequence: TGCAGCGTTGGGGACAGGGGCGCGAATACGCAGTATTTT. The chain employs TRBV29-1 and TRBJ2-3; TRBD1 matches at 10 bases. V lost 4 bases to trimming and J lost 7 bases; unmatched junction nucleotides: 5. CDR1 and CDR2 (germline): SQVTM, ANQGSEA. This CDR3 has 13 residues.

This rearrangement joins TRBV7-8 to TRBJ1-1, with unresolved D. With 4 bases removed from V and 0 bases from J, the gap between germline ends came to 9 bases. The CDR3 length is 14 residues. Germline lookup yields CDR1 SGHVS and CDR2 FQNEAQ. Written as DNA, the CDR3 is TGTGCCAGCAGCTCCCGCCGATTGAACACTGAAGCTTTCTTT. Amino acid sequence: CASSSRRLNTEAFF.